This entry lists 2 T cell receptor beta chains sequenced from one sample in a study of patients and donors after allogeneic stem cell transplantation. One entry per CDR3 protein results from TCRdb running MiXCR on the RT-PCR reads. Of over 350,000 distinct CDR3 sequences listed, 16% are singletons. The sample taken for sequencing was blood, either unsorted or a sorted T cell fraction (not recorded which). These receptors originate from a human donor who was either an allogeneic HSCT recipient or a stem cell or donor lymphocyte infusion donor (not recorded which). It is not recorded whose cells these are; they may come from a transplant donor.

This clonotype was picked up a small number of times. Here the CDR3 DNA reads TGTGCCAGCAGTTATAGTAGGCCTAGCGGGACCTACAATGAGCAGTTCTTC. It is translated as CASSYSRPSGTYNEQFF. This rearrangement joins TRBV6-5 to TRBJ2-1, with 9 bases lining up with TRBD2. The CDR3 is made up of 17 amino acids. After removal of 3 bases from V and 2 bases from J, the junction contained 8 bases not matched to a gene. CDR1 is MNHEY, CDR2 SVGAGI, per germline.

The chain employs TRBV18 and TRBJ2-7, with a weak D call TRBD1 (6 bases). The CDR3 extends over 13 amino acids. V shed 5 bases and J shed 3 bases, with 11 bases lying between them. Germline V lookup: CDR1 KGHSH, CDR2 LQKENI. CDR3 sequence (DNA): TGTGCCAGCTCAGCCGGACAGCACTACGAGCAGTACTTC. Its translation is CASSAGQHYEQYF.